This is a list of T cell receptor beta chains from one sample in a study of blood T cell repertoires in COVID-19. Here immunoSEQ multiplex PCR was the method, and the copy in TCRdb shows in-frame clones only, minus some. The table has hundreds of thousands of clones, around 86% seen once. Material: PBMCs or T cells enriched from blood (not recorded which). The receptors derive from a man in his 60s who had recovered from COVID-19. Each CDR3 is given without its conserved first and last residue. Only part of the rows carry a size: once, few, many, or a class if the clone is expanded.

TRBV9	.	TRBJ2-3	ASSPLSGSGTDTQY
TRBV28	.	TRBJ2-5	ASSLPRETQY
TRBV6-5	.	TRBJ2-1	ASRRQGVLNNEQF
TRBV7-7	.	TRBJ2-2	ASSLGLAGPTALLTTGELF
TRBV7-9	.	TRBJ2-7	ASSSTRLAVTNLGEQY
TRBV7-9	once	TRBJ1-3	ASSEGAGGNTIY
TRBV28	.	TRBJ2-7	ASSGPDRGLGLPNYEQY
TRBV19	few	TRBJ1-2	ASSMKRTNGYT
TRBV6-5	.	TRBJ1-2	ASSPRTANYGYT
TRBV7-2	.	TRBJ2-4	ASSLSENLAKNIQY
TRBV5-5	.	TRBJ2-3	ASRPGGSDYFTDTQY
TRBV27	.	TRBJ1-6	ASRPTIISYNSPLH
TRBV7-9	.	TRBJ2-1	ASSSMQGLTGRGEQF
TRBV24-1	.	TRBJ2-5	ATSSTGASGETQY
TRBV19	.	TRBJ2-6	ASSPTGSGANVLT
TRBV9	.	TRBJ2-2	ASSGRLNTGELF
TRBV7-2	.	TRBJ1-6	ASSSIAIDNSPLH
TRBV10-1	.	TRBJ2-1	ASSEGMGQGVKEQF
TRBV18	.	TRBJ2-1	ASSPKKEGIYEQF
TRBV27	.	TRBJ2-1	ASSPKYGTSGGVEQF
TRBV3-1/TRBV3-2	.	TRBJ2-7	ASALGTSGRARYEQY
TRBV4-3	.	TRBJ2-1	ASSQETGTGVGQF
TRBV19	.	TRBJ2-2	ASIRTSGFAGELF
TRBV11-2	.	TRBJ2-2	ASSFLNTGELF
TRBV28	.	TRBJ1-1	ASTPRTGRRSEAF
TRBV2	.	TRBJ2-7	ASTGTRSSAGYEQY
TRBV5-4	.	TRBJ1-2	ASSTEQGYGYT
TRBV6-1	.	TRBJ1-3	ASSEGQWDTIY
TRBV11-2	.	TRBJ2-5	ASSPRTGGLETQY
TRBV4-3	.	TRBJ1-1	ASSQRTGRFTEAF
TRBV7-9	once	TRBJ1-1	ASSLVSGPNEAF
TRBV27	.	TRBJ1-4	ASSLFFGTGEEKLF
TRBV4-1	once	TRBJ2-3	ASSQRTSGSTDTQY
TRBV5-1	.	TRBJ2-5	ASSLVAGGSSETQY
TRBV20-1	.	TRBJ2-6	SASPGQGRSGANVLT
TRBV24-1	.	TRBJ2-6	ATSDTRTLSGANVLT
TRBV6-5	once	TRBJ2-7	ASRGTGITYEQY
TRBV7-2	.	TRBJ1-2	ASSQGVDGYT
TRBV5-1	.	TRBJ2-3	ASGGGGTDTQY
TRBV6-5	.	TRBJ2-5	ASKREGLFPETQY
TRBV18	.	TRBJ2-2	ASSRLTGGADTGELF
TRBV18	.	TRBJ2-1	ASSPTSGITAEQF
TRBV11-2	.	TRBJ1-2	ASSGAASYGYT
TRBV18	.	TRBJ2-2	ASSPRELGTGELF
TRBV9	.	TRBJ2-1	ASSPGTSGSSYNEQF
TRBV18	.	TRBJ1-1	ASSPGQQNTEAF
TRBV28	once	TRBJ2-7	ASSLLGQVYYEQY
TRBV5-1	once	TRBJ2-7	ASSLAPGMAYEQY
TRBV6-1	.	TRBJ1-1	ASSELVTVNTEAF
TRBV28	.	TRBJ2-7	ASETSGISEQY
TRBV24-1	.	TRBJ2-7	ATSDSSSLNYEQY
TRBV5-1	.	TRBJ2-1	ASSPGLDAEQF
TRBV5-4	.	TRBJ2-7	ASSSSPQREYEQY